This T cell receptor beta chain was obtained from a study of blood T cells in healthy people across ages. Overall study results and limits: Whereas aged donors had fewer naive CD4+ cells, long-lived donors had more of them and higher diversity.

For this clonotype: No antigen is known for it.

A second roughly 6 to 12 cycle PCR used barcoded and J-beta primers. MiXCR, applied by TCRdb to the 5' RACE reads, yields one record per CDR3 protein. This sample has some 1,800,000 distinct CDR3 sequences, with 35% to 50% found just once. The CDR3 runs to 16 residues. V trimming: 5 bases; J trimming: 11 bases; junction bases outside the gene matches: 14. Germline V CDR1 and CDR2: SGHTA, FQGNSA. Sequencing input: blood. The chain recombines TRBV7-2 with TRBJ2-5; 13 bases are a match to TRBD2. The sequence was collected from a human donor in good health. CDR3 in amino acids: CASSLASLAGGIGQYF. The CDR3 region has the DNA TGTGCCAGCAGCCTCGCTTCACTAGCGGGGGGGATTGGGCAGTACTTC.